The T cell receptor (beta chain) described here comes from a study of T cell responses to AZD1222 COVID-19 vaccine. Notes on the study in general: Dominant at 160-218 and 743-854, vaccine-associated CD4 TCRs also spanned spike. Clonal diversity was possibly underestimated, and white British individuals and females predominated among donors.

To note about this clone: The antigen is not known.

The germline V gene encodes CDR1 SNHLY and CDR2 FYNNEI. Between the trimmed V and J ends, which lost 6 bases and 4 bases, there was a span of 18 bases. The CDR3 runs to 16 residues. Here immunoSEQ multiplex PCR was the method, and the copy in TCRdb shows in-frame clones only, minus some. The table lists about 150,000 clones, around 88% of them singletons, with roughly 2.1% in the top ten. The rearrangement links TRBV2 to TRBJ1-4; D ambiguous. The sequenced sample was peripheral blood, obtained on day 0 of AZD1222 vaccination. This clonotype was sampled from an adult in good health. The CDR3 DNA follows: TGTGCCAGCAGGGGTATTCGAGCGCCCCTTAATGAAAAACTGTTTTTT. It is translated as CASRGIRAPLNEKLFF.